The TCR beta chain described here comes from a study of blood T cell repertoires in COVID-19. Study at large: From the United States, Italy and Spain came samples of acute and convalescent COVID-19. In each case, the material was cDNA or gDNA derived from T cells, B-cell-depleted T cells, or PBMCs.

Original analysis: Amplification with reference gene primers provided the estimates of nucleated cell counts. Produced via immunoSEQ multiplex PCR; TCRdb's table is partial and in-frame only. That table furnishes V, J and clone size, whereas the DNA furnished D and trimming. The sample records 52,000 or so clones, roughly 80% being singletons. The CDR3 sequence is 14 residues long. V was trimmed by 2 bases and J by 0 bases, leaving 7 bases between them. From germline, CDR1 is MNHNY and CDR2 SVGAGI (reference sequence). This clone was counted only a few times. The receptor was isolated from a human donor in a cohort sampled during active or convalescent COVID-19. J is TRBJ1-1 and V is TRBV6-6; no firm D call. The sample consisted of peripheral blood. The CDR3 here is CASSYPEMNTEAFF. The CDR3 DNA reads as TGTGCCAGCAGTTACCCCGAGATGAACACTGAAGCTTTCTTT.